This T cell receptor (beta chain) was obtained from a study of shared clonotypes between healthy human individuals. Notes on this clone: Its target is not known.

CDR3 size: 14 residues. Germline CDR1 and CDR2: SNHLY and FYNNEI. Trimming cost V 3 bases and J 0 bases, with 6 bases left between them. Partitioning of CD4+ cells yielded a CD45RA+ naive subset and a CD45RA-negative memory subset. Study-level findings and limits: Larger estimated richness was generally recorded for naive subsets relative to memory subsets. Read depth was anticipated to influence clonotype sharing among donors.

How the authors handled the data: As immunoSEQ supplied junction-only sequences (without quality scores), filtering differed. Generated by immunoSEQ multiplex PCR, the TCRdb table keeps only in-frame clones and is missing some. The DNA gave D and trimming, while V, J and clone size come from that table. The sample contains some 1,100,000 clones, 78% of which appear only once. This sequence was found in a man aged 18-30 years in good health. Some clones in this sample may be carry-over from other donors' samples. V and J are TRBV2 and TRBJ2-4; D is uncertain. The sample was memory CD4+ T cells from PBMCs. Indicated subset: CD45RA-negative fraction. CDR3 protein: CASSEVLAKNIQYF. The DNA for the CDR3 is TGTGCCAGCAGTGAGGTTTTAGCCAAAAACATTCAGTACTTC.